The following is a TCR beta chain sequence with its context. Germline V gives CDR1 MNHEY, CDR2 SMNVEV (reference sequence). The CDR3 is 13 residues long. V was clipped by 5 bases and J by 7 bases; unmatched bases: 6. This sample is part of a study of T cell changes during pregnancy in multiple sclerosis. The method was immunoSEQ multiplex PCR; TCRdb's version includes in-frame clones alone and lacks a portion of them. The sample shows about 110,000 clones, roughly nine tenths of them seen only once. The chain carries TRBV27 and TRBJ1-2, with TRBD1 identical over 8 bases. The material sequenced was peripheral blood, taken after pregnancy. The sequence was obtained from a female donor with multiple sclerosis, enrolled in a pregnancy study. CDR3 loop: CASSTRDRSGYTF. CDR3 DNA: TGTGCCAGCAGTACCCGGGACAGGAGTGGCTACACCTTC.